This TCR beta chain was found in a study of CD8 T cells in ankylosing spondylitis. Germline V lookup: CDR1 SEHNR, CDR2 FQNEAQ (reference sequence). CDR3 size: 13 residues. TCRdb fed the 5' RACE reads into MiXCR, producing one record per CDR3 protein. The top ten clones hold over 45% of a sample with about 40,000 distinct CDR3 sequences, 15% to 20% of them seen once. Only a few counts were recorded for this clonotype. A read error may account for a junction end that differs from germline. The rearrangement links TRBV7-9 to TRBJ1-1; no definite D call. This TCR was recovered from a male donor with ankylosing spondylitis or in good health (not recorded which). What was sequenced was blood. The DNA of the CDR3 is TGTGCCAGCAGCCCAACCCCACACCCTGAGGCTTTCTTT. Residues: CASSPTPHPEAFF.